A single sample gave rise to the 30 T cell receptor beta chains below, sequenced in a study of T cell responses to AZD1222 COVID-19 vaccine. The method was immunoSEQ multiplex PCR; TCRdb's version includes in-frame clones alone and lacks a portion of them. The table includes some 120,000 clones, 92% detected once. The sequencing here drew on peripheral blood, taken 28 days after the second AZD1222 dose. These receptors came from an adult who received the AZD1222 COVID-19 vaccine.

CDR3 nucleotides: TGTGCCAGCAGCTCAAGATACGAGCAGTACTTC. This codes for CASSSRYEQYF. The chain carries TRBV5-4 and TRBJ2-7; D unresolved. Germline V lookup: CDR1 SGHNT, CDR2 YYREEE (reference sequence). The CDR3 loop spans 11 amino acids. V was trimmed by 3 bases and J by 4 bases, leaving 5 bases between them. The full variable domain, completed using reference TRBV5-4 and TRBJ2-7, is ETGVTQSPTHLIKTRGQQVTLRCSSQSGHNTVSWYQQALGQGPQFIFQYYREEENGRGNFPPRFSGLQFPNYSSELNVNALELDDSALYLCASSSRYEQYFGPGTRLTVT.

V and J are TRBV3-1 (or the pseudogene TRBV3-2) and TRBJ2-7; 13 bases fit TRBD2. Trimming at V came to 4 bases and at J to 2 bases, leaving 8 bases not matched to a gene. The CDR3 is 17 amino acids. Germline V CDR1 and CDR2: LGHDT, YNNKEL (reference sequence). This chain's CDR3 is CASSRKTSGRGTYEQYF. The CDR3, as DNA: TGTGCCAGCAGCCGCAAAACTAGCGGGAGGGGAACCTACGAGCAGTACTTC.

This clone was detected only once. The chain couples TRBV2 to TRBJ1-6; D unresolved. V gave up 7 bases and J gave up 3 bases, with 7 bases separating them. In germline, CDR1 is SNHLY, CDR2 FYNNEI. This CDR3 region has 13 residues. The CDR3 spells CASTDNYNSPLHF. The CDR3, as DNA: TGTGCCAGCACTGACAACTATAATTCACCCCTCCACTTT.

The genes are TRBV7-3 and TRBJ2-3; D might be TRBD1 (6 bases). CDR3 length equals 17 residues. CDR1 is SGHTA and CDR2 is FQGTGA in the germline V gene. With 3 bases removed from V and 0 bases from J, the gap between germline ends came to 16 bases. In nucleotides, the CDR3 is TGTGCCAGCAGCTTGCACCGGGACACCTACAGCACAGATACGCAGTATTTT. This encodes CASSLHRDTYSTDTQYF.

The rearrangement uses TRBV7-9 and TRBJ2-7; D may be TRBD1 (5 bases). The germline V and J ends were trimmed by 3 bases and 5 bases, with 5 bases remaining between them. CDR1 SEHNR and CDR2 FQNEAQ come from the germline V gene (reference sequence). CDR3 length: 11 residues. This chain's CDR3 is CASSFRDEQYF. The CDR3 coding sequence is TGTGCCAGCAGCTTCAGGGACGAGCAGTACTTC.

The gene calls are TRBV18 and TRBJ2-7, with D perhaps TRBD1 (6 bases). This CDR3 has 14 residues. The germline CDR1 and CDR2 sequences are KGHSH and LQKENI. V dropped 3 bases and J dropped 3 bases, with 12 bases sitting between them. The CDR3 DNA reads as TGTGCCAGCTCACCGGACCAGGGGTTCTACGAGCAGTACTTC. Encoded protein: CASSPDQGFYEQYF.

The chain links TRBV5-4 to TRBJ2-7; the match to TRBD1 covers 7 bases. CDR1 and CDR2 from the germline V gene are SGHNT and YYREEE (reference sequence). This CDR3 comprises 14 residues. Trimming removed 1 base from V and 1 base from J; junction bases left unmatched: 2. This CDR3 reads CASSLRQGSYEQYF. The CDR3 nucleotides read TGTGCCAGCAGCTTGAGACAGGGTTCCTACGAGCAGTACTTC.

The chain uses TRBV10-3 and TRBJ2-6; maybe TRBD1 (6 bases). There are 16 residues in the CDR3. Germline assignment: CDR1 ENHRY and CDR2 SYGVKD. V was clipped by 6 bases and J by 3 bases, with 15 bases between them. The CDR3 is CAIRDSVMYGANVLTF. The CDR3 region has the DNA TGTGCCATCAGGGACAGCGTAATGTATGGGGCCAACGTCCTGACTTTC.

The gene calls are TRBV6-5 and TRBJ1-4, with a tentative D call TRBD1 (5 bases). The CDR3 has 13 amino acids. CDR1 is MNHEY and CDR2 is SVGAGI in the germline V gene. V gave up 2 bases and J gave up 15 bases, with 16 bases separating them. The CDR3 region is CASSYTVGQKVFF. CDR3 coding DNA: TGTGCCAGCAGTTACACAGTGGGGCAAAAGGTGTTTTTT.

The rearrangement uses TRBV5-1 and TRBJ1-6; D is unresolved. This CDR3 is 13 amino acids long. Germline loops: CDR1 SGHRS, CDR2 YFSETQ. Trimming took off 0 bases at V and 6 bases at J, with 4 bases between the two ends. As DNA, the CDR3 is TGCGCCAGCAGCTTGGCCGCTAATTCACCCCTCCACTTT. This codes for CASSLAANSPLHF.

The chain has TRBV10-1 and TRBJ2-2, with 8 bases that match TRBD2. The CDR3 has 16 residues. Germline V gene data show CDR1 as WNHNN and CDR2 as SYGVQD (reference sequence). V shed 9 bases, J shed 4 bases, and the junction held 13 bases outside the gene matches. The CDR3 protein is CASPPQRECGTGELFF. The CDR3 DNA is TGCGCCAGTCCGCCCCAGCGGGAGTGTGGCACCGGGGAGCTGTTTTTT.

This chain joins TRBV27 and TRBJ2-5, with 10 positions matching TRBD2. J lost 5 bases, V lost 5 bases, and 11 bases had no gene match. The CDR3 length is 16 residues. The germline gives CDR1 MNHEY, CDR2 SMNVEV (reference sequence). CDR3 in amino acids: CASSPYPSGSQETQYF. The CDR3 bases are TGTGCCAGCAGTCCATACCCTAGCGGGAGTCAGGAGACCCAGTACTTC.

This sequence joins TRBV6-4 and TRBJ2-1; 7 bases line up with TRBD2. Germline CDR1 and CDR2: MRHNA and SNTAGT. CDR3 length: 14 residues. J was trimmed by 9 bases and V by 3 bases; bases with no gene match: 8. DNA of the CDR3: TGTGCCAGCAGTGAGGGAGGGAGTGAAAGTGAGCAGTTCTTC. This sequence encodes CASSEGGSESEQFF.

The chain couples TRBV5-8 to TRBJ2-1, with TRBD2 as a possible D gene (5 bases). V lost 1 base and J 0 bases, leaving 14 bases between the germline ends. CDR3 length equals 17 residues. The V gene's germline CDR1 is SGHTS and CDR2 YDEGEE. CDR3 residues: CASSLPRLLSSYNEQFF. As DNA, the CDR3 is TGTGCCAGCAGCTTGCCTCGACTATTGAGCTCCTACAATGAGCAGTTCTTC.

The rearrangement uses TRBV5-1 and TRBJ2-3, with 8 bases that match TRBD2. J was trimmed by 0 bases and V by 4 bases; bases with no gene match: 4. Germline lookup yields CDR1 SGHRS and CDR2 YFSETQ. The CDR3 has 15 amino acids. CDR3 sequence (DNA): TGCGCCAGCAGCCCTAGCGGGTTTAGCACAGATACGCAGTATTTT. Encoded protein: CASSPSGFSTDTQYF.

This chain links TRBV19 with TRBJ1-1, with D possibly matching TRBD1 (6 bases). V was trimmed by 3 bases and J by 1 base, leaving 12 bases between them. Germline V gene sequence: CDR1 LNHDA, CDR2 SQIVND (reference sequence). This CDR3 has 15 residues. The CDR3 sequence: CASSIIGRGNTEAFF. The CDR3 DNA reads as TGTGCCAGTAGTATTATTGGCAGGGGGAACACTGAAGCTTTCTTT.

The chain couples TRBV28 to TRBJ1-3, with 8 bases lining up with TRBD1. CDR3 length: 14 residues. The J segment lost 2 bases and the V segment lost 6 bases, leaving 3 bases of the junction unmatched. Germline CDR1 reads MDHEN; CDR2 reads SYDVKM. Here the CDR3 DNA reads TGTGCCAGCAGCCCGACAGGGGCTGGAAACACCATATATTTT. Encoded protein: CASSPTGAGNTIYF. Full variable domain (outside the CDR3, taken from reference TRBV28 and TRBJ1-3): DVKVTQSSRYLVKRTGEKVFLECVQDMDHENMFWYRQDPGLGLRLIYFSYDVKMKEKGDIPEGYSVSREKKERFSLILESASTNQTSMYLCASSPTGAGNTIYFGEGSWLTVV.

The chain employs TRBV28 and TRBJ1-5; D is perhaps TRBD1 (5 bases). CDR1 is MDHEN, CDR2 SYDVKM, per germline. V lost 5 bases, J lost 5 bases, and 7 bases lay in between. The CDR3 loop spans 12 amino acids. The CDR3 sequence: CASSPGYQPQHF. CDR3 DNA: TGTGCCAGCAGTCCAGGGTATCAGCCCCAGCATTTT.

This clone appeared a single time. This chain links TRBV28 with TRBJ1-4; D is undetermined. Germline assignment: CDR1 MDHEN and CDR2 SYDVKM. This CDR3 region has 14 residues. Trimming took 6 bases from V and 6 from J, leaving 14 bases between them. The CDR3 protein is CASSYDQTYEKLFF. As DNA, the CDR3 is TGTGCCAGCAGCTACGACCAAACCTATGAAAAACTGTTTTTT.

The chain combines TRBV10-2 with TRBJ1-1; D gene ambiguous. CDR1 is WSHSY, CDR2 SAAADI, per germline. Deletions cut 2 bases from V and 4 bases from J, with 5 bases between. The CDR3 contains 12 residues. As DNA, the CDR3 is TGCGCCAGCAGTGAGAGGTCCACTGAAGCTTTCTTT. Its translation is CASSERSTEAFF.

The chain couples TRBV14 to TRBJ2-1; 14 positions agree with TRBD2. Germline CDR1 SGHDN, CDR2 FVKESK. The CDR3 has 17 amino acids. V gave up 0 bases and J gave up 9 bases; unmatched junction bases: 7. In DNA, the CDR3 is TGTGCCAGCAGCCAAGAATGGGGACTAGCGGGAGCCGGTGAGCAGTTCTTC. Protein sequence: CASSQEWGLAGAGEQFF. The full variable domain, its missing parts supplied by reference TRBV14 and TRBJ2-1, is EAGVTQFPSHSVIEKGQTVTLRCDPISGHDNLYWYRRVMGKEIKFLLHFVKESKQDESGMPNNRFLAERTGGTYSTLKVQPAELEDSGVYFCASSQEWGLAGAGEQFFGPGTRLTVL.

The chain links TRBV25-1 to TRBJ2-1, with D perhaps matching TRBD1 (7 bases). Germline V gene sequence: CDR1 MGHDK, CDR2 SYGVNS. This CDR3 is built from 14 residues. The CDR3 sequence: CDERGTALYNEQFF. The CDR3 nucleotides read TGTGACGAGCGCGGGACAGCCCTTTACAATGAGCAGTTCTTC.

The chain combines TRBV12-5 with TRBJ2-1; TRBD1 is a possible D gene (5 bases). V lost 5 bases to trimming and J lost 8 bases, with 13 bases between them. The CDR3 has 13 amino acids. Germline V CDR1 and CDR2: LGHNT, FRNRAP. CDR3 bases: TGTGCTAGTGGTCCCACAGGCAGGGATGAGCAGTTCTTC. Translation gives CASGPTGRDEQFF. Complete variable domain (other parts from reference TRBV12-5 and TRBJ2-1): DARVTQTPRHKVTEMGQEVTMRCQPILGHNTVFWYRQTMMQGLELLAYFRNRAPLDDSGMPKDRFSAEMPDATLATLKIQPSEPRDSAVYFCASGPTGRDEQFFGPGTRLTVL.

The gene calls are TRBV5-8 and TRBJ2-1; 11 bases agree with TRBD2. The trim removed 2 bases at V and 4 bases at J, leaving 5 bases unmatched. This CDR3 contains 16 residues. Germline CDR1 SGHTS, CDR2 YDEGEE. CDR3 region: CASSFSSGRNYNEQFF. CDR3 DNA: TGTGCCAGCAGCTTCTCTAGCGGGAGGAATTACAATGAGCAGTTCTTC.

This chain connects TRBV18 to TRBJ2-2; D remains unclear. Germline lookup yields CDR1 KGHSH and CDR2 LQKENI. CDR3 length equals 15 residues. The ends were cut back, 6 bases at V and 3 bases at J, with 14 bases in the middle. In DNA form, the CDR3 reads TGTGCCAGCTCCCCCGGGTATGGCGACACCGGGGAGCTGTTTTTT. It is translated as CASSPGYGDTGELFF.

This sequence joins TRBV28 and TRBJ1-1; D might be TRBD1 (5 bases). V was shortened by 7 bases and J by 8 bases, with 11 bases between the two germline ends. There are 11 residues in the CDR3. Germline CDR1 and CDR2: MDHEN and SYDVKM. The CDR3 DNA is TGTGCCAGCAACATTCGGGACGAAGCTTTCTTT. Protein product: CASNIRDEAFF.

The count of this clone is one. The chain recombines TRBV30 with TRBJ2-3; 12 nucleotides line up with TRBD2. Looked up from germline, CDR1 is GTSNPN and CDR2 is SVGIG (reference sequence). The V segment lost 2 bases and the J segment 4 bases; nucleotides outside the gene matches: 4. This CDR3 comprises 15 residues. The CDR3 region has the DNA TGTGCCTGGAGTTGGACTAGCGGGATGTCAGATACGCAGTATTTT. Translated, it gives CAWSWTSGMSDTQYF.

The table lists this clone with a few counts. This sequence joins TRBV6-4 and TRBJ1-2; 7 bases are shared with TRBD1. Germline V gives CDR1 MRHNA, CDR2 SNTAGT. The CDR3 is 14 amino acids. Unmatched junction bases numbered 9, after V lost 5 bases and J lost 6 bases. The CDR3 here is CASSPQEGADGYTF. Here the CDR3 DNA reads TGTGCCAGCAGTCCCCAAGAGGGGGCAGATGGCTACACCTTC.

The genes are TRBV19 and TRBJ2-5; TRBD1 or TRBD2 may be the D gene (6 bases each). Looked up from germline, CDR1 is LNHDA and CDR2 is SQIVND (reference sequence). V was shortened by 5 bases and J by 4 bases, with 11 bases between the two germline ends. The CDR3 has 13 residues. In DNA, the CDR3 is TGTGCCAGTAGTGAACAGGGAGGAGAGACCCAGTACTTC. It specifies CASSEQGGETQYF.

This chain connects TRBV30 to TRBJ2-3; TRBD2 matches at 8 bases. J gave up 0 bases and V 5 bases, and 4 bases lay outside the gene matches. This CDR3 comprises 14 residues. CDR1 is GTSNPN, CDR2 SVGIG, per germline (reference sequence). CDR3 region: CAWDLAGSTDTQYF. As DNA, the CDR3 is TGTGCCTGGGATTTAGCGGGAAGCACAGATACGCAGTATTTT.